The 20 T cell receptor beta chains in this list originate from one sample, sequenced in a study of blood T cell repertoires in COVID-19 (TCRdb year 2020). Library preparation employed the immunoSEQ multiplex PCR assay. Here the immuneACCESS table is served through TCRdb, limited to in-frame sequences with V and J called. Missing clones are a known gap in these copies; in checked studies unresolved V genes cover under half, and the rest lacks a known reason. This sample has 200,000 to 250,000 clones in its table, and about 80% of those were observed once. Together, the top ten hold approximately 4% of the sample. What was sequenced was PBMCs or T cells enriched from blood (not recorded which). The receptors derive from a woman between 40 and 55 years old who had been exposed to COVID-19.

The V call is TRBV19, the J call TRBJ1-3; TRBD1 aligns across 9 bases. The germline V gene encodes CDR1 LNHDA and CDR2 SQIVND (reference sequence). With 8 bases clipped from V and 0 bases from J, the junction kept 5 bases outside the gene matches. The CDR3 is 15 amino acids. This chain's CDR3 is CASAWGQGSGNTIYF. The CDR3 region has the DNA TGTGCCAGTGCCTGGGGACAGGGCTCTGGAAACACCATATATTTT.

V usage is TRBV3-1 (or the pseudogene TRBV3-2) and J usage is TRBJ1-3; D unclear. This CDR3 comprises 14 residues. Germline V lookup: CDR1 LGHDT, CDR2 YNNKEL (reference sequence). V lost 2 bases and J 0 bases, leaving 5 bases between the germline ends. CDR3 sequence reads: CASSQSPSGNTIYF. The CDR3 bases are TGTGCCAGCAGCCAATCTCCCTCTGGAAACACCATATATTTT.

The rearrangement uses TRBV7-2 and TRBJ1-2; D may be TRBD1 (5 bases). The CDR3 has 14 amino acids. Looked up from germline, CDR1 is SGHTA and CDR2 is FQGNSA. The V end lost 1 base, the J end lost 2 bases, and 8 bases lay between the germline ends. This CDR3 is CASSLGGPNYGYTF. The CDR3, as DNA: TGTGCCAGCAGCTTAGGGGGCCCGAACTATGGCTACACCTTC.

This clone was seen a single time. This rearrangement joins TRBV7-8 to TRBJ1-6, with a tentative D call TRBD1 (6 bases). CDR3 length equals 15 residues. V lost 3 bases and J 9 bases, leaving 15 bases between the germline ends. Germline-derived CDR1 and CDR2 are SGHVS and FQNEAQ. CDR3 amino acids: CASSLGTSPASPLHF. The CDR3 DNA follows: TGTGCCAGCAGCTTGGGGACATCACCCGCTTCACCCCTCCACTTT.

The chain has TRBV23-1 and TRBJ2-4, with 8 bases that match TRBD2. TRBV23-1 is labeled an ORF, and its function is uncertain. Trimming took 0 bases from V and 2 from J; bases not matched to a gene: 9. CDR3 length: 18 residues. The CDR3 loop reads CASSQSISGGRTKNIQYF. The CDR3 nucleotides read TGCGCCAGCAGTCAATCGATAAGCGGGGGTCGTACCAAAAACATTCAGTACTTC.

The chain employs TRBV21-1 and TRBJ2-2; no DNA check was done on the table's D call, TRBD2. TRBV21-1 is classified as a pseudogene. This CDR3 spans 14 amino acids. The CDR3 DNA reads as TGTGCCAGCAGCAAAGTAACGAACACCGGGGAGCTGTTTTTT. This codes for CASSKVTNTGELFF.

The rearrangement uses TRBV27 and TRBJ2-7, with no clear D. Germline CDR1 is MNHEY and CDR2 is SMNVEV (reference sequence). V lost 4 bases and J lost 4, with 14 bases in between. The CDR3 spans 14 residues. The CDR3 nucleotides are TGTGCCAGCAGTTCGTCGCGACAAATATACGAGCAGTACTTC. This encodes CASSSSRQIYEQYF.

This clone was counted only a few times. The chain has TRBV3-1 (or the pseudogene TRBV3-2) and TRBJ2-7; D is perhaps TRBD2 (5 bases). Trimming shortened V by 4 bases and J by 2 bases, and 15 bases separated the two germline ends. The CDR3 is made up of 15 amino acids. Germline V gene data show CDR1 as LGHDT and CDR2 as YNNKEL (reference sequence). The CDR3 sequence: CASSLSGDLTYEQYF. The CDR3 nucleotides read TGTGCCAGCAGCCTAAGCGGCGACCTCACCTACGAGCAGTACTTC.

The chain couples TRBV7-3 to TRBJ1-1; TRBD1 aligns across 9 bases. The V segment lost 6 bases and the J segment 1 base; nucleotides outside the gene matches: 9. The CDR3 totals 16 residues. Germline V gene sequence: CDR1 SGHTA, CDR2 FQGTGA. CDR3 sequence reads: CASSRRTGVKNTEAFF. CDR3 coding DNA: TGTGCCAGCAGTCGGCGGACAGGGGTGAAGAACACTGAAGCTTTCTTT.

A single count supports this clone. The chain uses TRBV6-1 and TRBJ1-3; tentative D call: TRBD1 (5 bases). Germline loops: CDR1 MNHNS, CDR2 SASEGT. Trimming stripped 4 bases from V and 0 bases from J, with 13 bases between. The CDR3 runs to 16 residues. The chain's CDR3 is CASSALDSRSGNTIYF. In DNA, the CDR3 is TGTGCCAGCAGTGCCCTTGACAGCCGCTCTGGAAACACCATATATTTT.

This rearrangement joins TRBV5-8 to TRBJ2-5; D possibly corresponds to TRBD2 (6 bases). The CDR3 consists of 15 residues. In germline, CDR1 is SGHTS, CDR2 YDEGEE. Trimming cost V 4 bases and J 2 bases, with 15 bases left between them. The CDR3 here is CASSPGRRSQETQYF. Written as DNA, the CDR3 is TGTGCCAGCAGCCCGGGGAGGCGTTCGCAAGAGACCCAGTACTTC.

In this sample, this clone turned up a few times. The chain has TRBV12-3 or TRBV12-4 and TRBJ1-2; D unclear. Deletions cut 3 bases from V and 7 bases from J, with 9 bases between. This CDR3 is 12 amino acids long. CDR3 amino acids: CASSFLGSGYTF. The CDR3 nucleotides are TGTGCCAGCAGTTTTTTAGGGAGTGGCTACACCTTC.

The CDR3 coding sequence is TGTGCCAGCAGCCCCCGGGCCCGAGGGGATACGCAGTATTTT. Its translation: CASSPRARGDTQYF. The chain combines TRBV11-2 with TRBJ2-3; perhaps TRBD2 as D (5 bases). The CDR3 has 14 residues. Germline CDR1 SGHAT, CDR2 FQNNGV. Trimming removed 5 bases from V and 6 bases from J, with 15 bases in between.

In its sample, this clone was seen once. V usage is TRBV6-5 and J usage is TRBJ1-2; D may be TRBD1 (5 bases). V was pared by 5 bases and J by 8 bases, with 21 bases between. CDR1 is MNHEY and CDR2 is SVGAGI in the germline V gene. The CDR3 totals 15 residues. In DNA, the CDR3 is TGTGCCAGCAGTCCTATGACGGCTTCCCCAGGGGGCTACACCTTC. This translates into CASSPMTASPGGYTF.

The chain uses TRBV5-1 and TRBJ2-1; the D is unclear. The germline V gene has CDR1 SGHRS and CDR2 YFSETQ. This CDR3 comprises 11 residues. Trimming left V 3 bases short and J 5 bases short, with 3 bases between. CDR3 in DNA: TGCGCCAGCAGCTACAACAATGAGCAGTTCTTC. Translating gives CASSYNNEQFF.

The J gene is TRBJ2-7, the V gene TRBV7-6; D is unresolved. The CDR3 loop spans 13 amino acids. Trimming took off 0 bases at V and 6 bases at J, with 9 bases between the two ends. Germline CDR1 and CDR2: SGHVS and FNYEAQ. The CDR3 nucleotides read TGTGCCAGCAGCTTAGCGGCAGAGCGCGAGCAGTACTTC. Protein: CASSLAAEREQYF.

In DNA form, the CDR3 reads TGTGCCAGCAGCTTACTTCCCCGGAGCGGGACTAGCGGGGGCAAAGAGCAGTTCTTC. Translated, it gives CASSLLPRSGTSGGKEQFF. This chain joins TRBV7-6 and TRBJ2-1, with 14 bases that match TRBD2. Per the germline V gene, CDR1 is SGHVS and CDR2 is FNYEAQ. This CDR3 is 19 amino acids long. V was pared by 2 bases and J by 10 bases, with 16 bases of the junction left unmatched.

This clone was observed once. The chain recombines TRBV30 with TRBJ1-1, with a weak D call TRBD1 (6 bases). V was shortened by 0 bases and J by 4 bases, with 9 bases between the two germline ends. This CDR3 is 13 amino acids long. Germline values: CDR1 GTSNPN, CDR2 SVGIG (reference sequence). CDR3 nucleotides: TGTGCCTGGAGTGTAAGGACAGTCACTGAAGCTTTCTTT. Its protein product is CAWSVRTVTEAFF.

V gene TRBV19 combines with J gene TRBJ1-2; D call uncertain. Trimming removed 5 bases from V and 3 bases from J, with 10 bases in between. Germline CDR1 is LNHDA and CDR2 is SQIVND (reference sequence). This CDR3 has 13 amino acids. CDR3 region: CASSPDGDYGYTF. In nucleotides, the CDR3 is TGTGCCAGTAGTCCCGACGGAGACTATGGCTACACCTTC.

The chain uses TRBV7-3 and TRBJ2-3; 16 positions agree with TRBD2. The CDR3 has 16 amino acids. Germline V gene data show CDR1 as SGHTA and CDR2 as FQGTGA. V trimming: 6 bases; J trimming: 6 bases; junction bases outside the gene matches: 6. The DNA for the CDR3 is TGTGCCAGCAGTATCGGGACTAGCGGGAGGGTTGATACGCAGTATTTT. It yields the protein CASSIGTSGRVDTQYF.